Below, one T cell receptor (beta chain) is given with its context. Its binding antigen is unknown. No clone much larger than this one lies a single base away; base qualities are absent. This entry belongs to a study of cytomegalovirus exposure and HLA in healthy donors (dated by TCRdb to about 2017). Describing the broader study: An earlier analysis of roughly 630 of the donors reported approximately 300 Gb of sequence data and around 110 million unique TCR beta sequences from approximately 180 million T cells. An early release covering roughly 600 HLA-typed donors comprised approximately 300 gigabases of sequencing data and 65 million to 100 million unique TCR sequences. Of the approximately 400 genotyped donors, 81% fell in the genetic ancestry cluster associated with self-reported Caucasian donors. The study aimed to test whether cataloging public T cell receptors could reveal signatures of past pathogen exposure. The T cell repertoires of 550 to 850 subjects were profiled by immunosequencing and related to cytomegalovirus serostatus. Along with the roughly 670-subject first cohort, a separate validation cohort of over a hundred different subjects was used. To predict cytomegalovirus infection status, the study brought together high-throughput TCR immunosequencing, statistical association of individual TCRs with disease status, and machine learning. A later analysis re-examined previously published TCR beta repertoires from several hundred donors and added high-resolution HLA genotyping to investigate patterns of TCR occurrence. Rather than drawing on any new phenotypic data, the later analysis identified candidate immune exposures from TCR beta sequences and the way those sequences occurred across donors. An earlier analysis of about 620 of the donors applied high-throughput TCR beta sequencing to assess whether each TCR beta V gene segment acted as functional or pseudogenic. Donor age, sex, ethnicity and CMV serostatus were compiled alongside the repertoire data. A later genetic analysis used genome-wide SNP genotypes for about 65% of the 666 donors, treating that subset as a discovery cohort. Every discovery cohort repertoire had been produced on one sequencing platform. Class I and class II HLA loci were covered by the typing at four-digit resolution. The number of donors typed differed by locus, with roughly 629-640 for A, B, C, DRB1 and DQB1, more than 500 for DQA1, over 600 for DPA1, and 450 to 480 for DPB1. Because of strong linkage in the cohort, a few DR-DQ haplotypes were treated as single units for association and clustering. Among roughly 370 genotyped donors of the cohort, an average of around 240,000 unique TCR beta nucleotide sequences were sequenced per donor, approximately 20% of them non-productive. Beyond this particular receptor, the publication reports: When HLA alleles, especially DR and DQ, strongly co-occurred, TCR associations were difficult to assign to individual alleles. A cluster of highly shared sequence variants was judged likely to represent a technical artifact of the sequencing pipeline. Several of the top co-occurrence clusters appeared to be linked to parvovirus B19, influenza, CMV and Epstein-Barr virus, according to a later analysis. Presence/absence analyses assumed roughly uniform sequencing depth across donors, an assumption that may not hold. A further reported finding was that TCR beta sequences accurately predicted the HLA-A and HLA-B alleles for most subjects in the first cohort. According to a later analysis, TCR association rates differed among HLA loci, with DRB1 alleles showing the most associated TCRs and HLA-C alleles showing the fewest. In a later analysis, 16,951 TCR beta sequences were associated with specific HLA alleles at a false discovery rate of 0.05. Because the 87-base-pair reads could not distinguish some IMGT-functional V segments, including TRBV6-2 and TRBV6-3, those segments were excluded. This cohort had only TCR beta chains sequenced, and the lack of alpha or paired-chain data limited which features could be detected. Most TCR sequences were seen in very few donors, while some public TCRs were found in many individuals. The authors suggested that the approach could potentially be extended to other disease states and immunological phenotypes. A few of the identified cytomegalovirus-associated TCR beta chains were confirmed in vitro to be specific for cytomegalovirus antigens. Because HLA typing was unavailable for some donors at each locus, only the typed subset was used in association tests. An earlier analysis of approximately 590 of the donors showed that most TCR beta V segments appeared in productive rearrangements either about 87% or about 30% of the time, which broadly matched IMGT annotations. Linkage disequilibrium might explain the correlated functional status among segregating V segments, but an unknown experimental factor could not be excluded. A later analysis found that HLA-associated TCR beta chains were more clonally expanded and had lower generation probabilities than equally common non-associated chains. A later genetic analysis reported fewer N-insertions in productive TCRs among donors in an Asian-associated ancestry cluster than the approximately 700-donor mean. The classifier was reported to diagnose cytomegalovirus status with high specificity and sensitivity in both the original and validation cohorts. The only immune exposure information available for the cohort was CMV serostatus. In a later analysis, most CMV-associated TCR beta chains were found to appear HLA-restricted, with HLA associations seemingly driven largely by CMV exposure. Because counts were too low, seventeen rarely observed V segments, including chromosome 9 orphons, were excluded from the earlier analysis of around 640 of the donors. The study gave a list of over 150 TCR beta chains associated with cytomegalovirus. A later genetic analysis associated a missense DCLRE1C variant with V-gene and J-gene trimming of TCR beta chains, and an independent cohort replicated the association.

Libraries were made using the immunoSEQ multiplex PCR assay. The multiplex PCR relied on a mix of 60 forward primers for TCR Vbeta segments and 13 reverse primers for TCR Jbeta segments. The CDR3 region of rearranged TCR beta genes was amplified from genomic DNA by a multiplex PCR assay. On the Illumina HiSeq System, the amplified TCR beta libraries were sequenced as 87-base-pair reads. The paper's data handling went like this. A later analysis counted 75 million to 100 million unique TCR beta chains across the 670 or so repertoires, and some 11 million of these chains were shared by at least two donors. Raw reads were error-corrected and collapsed into unique sequences with a nearest-neighbor algorithm that merged closely related sequences to remove PCR and sequencing errors. V, D and J gene segments were assigned by aligning CDR3 sequences to IMGT reference sequences. Each retained sequence needed at least a six-nucleotide match to both a V gene segment and a J gene segment. Rearrangements were classified as productive when the CDR3 lacked stop codons and remained in frame with V and J, and all other rearrangements were classified as non-productive. Following IMGT convention, CDR3 was defined as the stretch from the second conserved V-encoded cysteine up to the conserved J-encoded phenylalanine. The earlier analysis of a few hundred of the donors excluded any sequence lacking an unambiguous match to a single V gene segment. An earlier analysis of about 590 of the donors classified V segments as functional when productive rearrangements were above 56.7% and as segregating when the standard deviation between donors was above 5%. A statistical classification framework was built for diagnosing cytomegalovirus status from the catalog of TCR beta chain sequences. A later analysis assigned V and J genes by comparing TCR nucleotide sequences with IMGT/GENE-DB human TR gene sequences. In a later analysis, CDR3 sequences and most-parsimonious VDJ recombination scenarios were assigned using the TCRdist pipeline. A later analysis defined each TCR beta chain by its CDR3 amino acid sequence plus V-gene family, and excluded reads lacking a unique V-gene family. To address suspected cross-contamination and a sequencing artifact, a later analysis removed a few hundred highly shared, low-generation-probability nucleotide sequences. In a later analysis, a clonal expansion index for each public chain was calculated from normalized within-repertoire ranks of inferred template counts. Generation probabilities in a later analysis came from a VDJ recombination model fitted to out-of-frame rearrangements, and those results were checked against IGoR. A later analysis scored TCR-TCR, TCR-HLA and TCR-CMV co-occurrence with hypergeometric tests, applying a repertoire-size bias correction to TCR pairs. To estimate false discovery rates, a later analysis permuted the HLA or CMV assignments 20 times. In a later analysis, co-occurring TCRs were grouped with DBSCAN, and TCRdist sequence similarity was added when clustering was performed within HLA-allele-positive subsets. For co-occurrence clustering, repertoires with fewer than 30,000 or more than 120,000 public chains were excluded, along with 5 or 6 repertoires with anomalous nucleotide sharing. In TCRdb, the immuneACCESS table is reduced to in-frame sequences with V and J assigned. These tables do not hold every clone; where another copy was compared, an unresolved V gene accounts for under half, and the others remain unexplained. V and J calls and clone size are given by that table; D and trimming were obtained from the DNA. This sample has 100,000 to 150,000 clones in its table, and less than 80% of those were observed once. Roughly 2% of the sample rests with the top ten.

From the germline V gene, CDR1 is MNHEY and CDR2 is SVGAGI. Taken from cysteine to phenylalanine, the CDR3 has 13 residues. Here the CDR3 DNA is all that survives: 39 bases in frame from base 1. The junction carries 7 bases between V and J, which are trimmed by 2 bases and 3 bases respectively. The cohort was made up of approximately 670 healthy bone marrow donors. At the time of sampling, every cohort member was nominally healthy, though immune exposures that went unrecorded were likely present. The donor tested CMV seronegative and was one of the 352 seronegative cohort members. Each donor provided a peripheral blood sample, and peripheral blood mononuclear cells were used for TCR beta sequencing. The Qiagen DNeasy Blood Extraction Kit was used to extract genomic DNA from the blood cell samples.

The chain uses TRBV6-5 and TRBJ1-1, with TRBD1 as a weak D call on 6 bases. The sequenced sample was PBMCs. The sequence was obtained from a man aged 50 to 59 in good health and CMV-seronegative. The DNA sequence follows: TGTGCCAGCAGTTACCACAGGGACACTGAAGCTTTCTTT. This gives the protein CASSYHRDTEAFF.